This TCR beta chain comes out of a study of shared clonotypes between healthy human individuals. The study's findings and limits: Rarefaction revealed incomplete sorted-subset sequencing despite large depth.

Terminally differentiated effector memory CD45RA+ cells were left out of the naive CD8 fraction, which was CD45RO-negative and positively selected for CCR7. Each donor was a Caucasian adult residing in Nashville, Tennessee. Remarks on this clone: Its antigen is unknown.

The data were produced by immunoSEQ multiplex PCR, yet TCRdb's version contains in-frame clones alone and is incomplete. In the table there are hundreds of thousands of clones, about 91% of which are singletons. Sequencing was carried out using naive CD8+ T cells sorted from blood. The sequence derives from a man younger than 40 in good health.

Here the CDR3 reads CATRLAGGLNEQFF. Here the CDR3 DNA reads TGTGCCACCCGACTAGCGGGAGGGCTTAATGAGCAGTTCTTC. The V and J genes are TRBV27 and TRBJ2-1, with TRBD2 matching over 14 bases. Germline V gene data show CDR1 as MNHEY and CDR2 as SMNVEV (reference sequence). CDR3 size: 14 residues. The V gene end was trimmed by 10 bases and the J gene end by 7 bases; junction bases not matched to a gene: 6.